These 22 T cell receptor beta chains share one sample of origin, sequenced in a study of lymphopenia after photon versus proton radiotherapy. Method: immunoSEQ multiplex PCR; TCRdb's copy keeps in-frame clones and lacks some. The sample includes some 27,000 clones, around nine tenths seen only once; the top ten take more than 40%. This sample comprised peripheral blood, obtained from a patient treated with proton-based radiotherapy. The receptors derive from a woman aged 60-70 years with cholangiocarcinoma. Some clones in this sample may be carry-over from other donors' samples.

V is TRBV19 and J is TRBJ1-1; D may be TRBD1 (5 bases). CDR1 LNHDA and CDR2 SQIVND come from the germline V gene (reference sequence). Trimming took 4 bases from V and 5 from J, leaving 11 bases between them. This CDR3 region has 13 residues. The CDR3 here is CASSREGRTEAFF. As DNA, the CDR3 is TGTGCCAGTAGTAGGGAGGGGAGAACTGAAGCTTTCTTT.

Only one count was recorded for this clone. Because the CDR3's place on the DNA is in doubt, the DNA is left out and the CDR3 is given as listed by TCRdb. This chain uses TRBV18 with TRBJ2-5; the table's D call of TRBD2 was not tested on the DNA. The germline V gene has CDR1 KGHSH and CDR2 LQKENI. A total of 14 residues make up the CDR3, ends included. The chain's CDR3 is CASSPPAARETQYF.

This clone was detected once. The chain combines TRBV10-3 with TRBJ2-7; TRBD1 matches at 10 bases. The length of the CDR3 is 15 residues. Trimming removed 3 bases from V and 4 bases from J; junction bases left unmatched: 6. Germline CDR1 is ENHRY and CDR2 is SYGVKD. CDR3: CAISDPGQGSYEQYF. Written as DNA, the CDR3 is TGTGCCATCAGTGACCCGGGACAGGGGTCGTACGAGCAGTACTTC.

The chain carries TRBV5-8 and TRBJ2-7; 10 nucleotides match TRBD1. Unmatched junction bases numbered 12, after V lost 5 bases and J lost 1 base. CDR1 and CDR2 (germline): SGHTS, YDEGEE. The CDR3 length is 17 residues. The CDR3 reads CASSDIRPDRGSYEQYF. In nucleotides, the CDR3 is TGTGCCAGCAGTGACATACGGCCGGACAGGGGGTCCTACGAGCAGTACTTC.

The rearrangement links TRBV27 to TRBJ2-1; D remains unclear. The V and J ends lost 5 bases and 5 bases respectively, with 4 bases between them. CDR3 length: 11 amino acids. CDR1 and CDR2 from the germline V gene are MNHEY and SMNVEV (reference sequence). Here the CDR3 reads CASSRNNEQFF. The CDR3 nucleotides read TGTGCCAGCAGTCGCAACAATGAGCAGTTCTTC.

This clone has only one observation. The rearrangement joins TRBV9 to TRBJ1-4, with 8 bases aligning to TRBD1. The V gene's germline CDR1 is SGDLS and CDR2 YYNGEE. This CDR3 has 16 residues. The J segment lost 5 bases and the V segment lost 0 bases, leaving 6 bases of the junction unmatched. The CDR3 DNA sequence: TGTGCCAGCAGCGTAGAAGGACAGGGTTTGAATGAAAAACTGTTTTTT. This translates into CASSVEGQGLNEKLFF.

The rearrangement uses TRBV25-1 and TRBJ2-7; 13 bases are a match to TRBD2. CDR3 length: 14 amino acids. Germline CDR1 reads MGHDK; CDR2 reads SYGVNS. V gave up 3 bases and J gave up 4 bases; unmatched junction bases: 0. CDR3 amino acids: CASSETSGGYEQYF. CDR3 in DNA: TGTGCCAGCAGTGAGACTAGCGGGGGGTACGAGCAGTACTTC.

This clone has a single count. The chain carries TRBV7-8 and TRBJ1-5, with a tentative D call TRBD1 (6 bases). The CDR3 extends over 16 amino acids. V was clipped by 3 bases and J by 0 bases, with 12 bases between them. Per the germline V gene, CDR1 is SGHVS and CDR2 is FQNEAQ. The CDR3 DNA is TGTGCCAGCAGCTTCAACAGGGATTATAGCAATCAGCCCCAGCATTTT. Translation: CASSFNRDYSNQPQHF.

The rearrangement links TRBV29-1 to TRBJ2-4; 9 bases are a match to TRBD1. Per germline, CDR1 SQVTM and CDR2 ANQGSEA. The V gene end was trimmed by 7 bases and the J gene end by 9 bases; junction bases not matched to a gene: 16. The length of the CDR3 is 15 residues. CDR3 coding DNA: TGCAGCGCCTTAACGGGACAGGGTCCGATGGGCATTCAGTACTTC. Amino acids: CSALTGQGPMGIQYF.

The chain joins TRBV6-5 to TRBJ2-3; 11 bases align to TRBD2. Germline V gives CDR1 MNHEY, CDR2 SVGAGI. V gave up 0 bases and J gave up 3 bases; unmatched junction bases: 2. The CDR3 consists of 16 residues. The CDR3 region is CASSYSSGGATDTQYF. CDR3 in DNA: TGTGCCAGCAGTTACTCTAGCGGGGGGGCGACAGATACGCAGTATTTT.

The chain links TRBV5-4 to TRBJ2-7; D might be TRBD2 (6 bases). The CDR3 runs 14 residues. Germline V gives CDR1 SGHNT, CDR2 YYREEE (reference sequence). V gave up 2 bases and J gave up 2 bases, with 11 bases separating them. The CDR3 DNA sequence: TGTGCCAGCAGCTTAGGCGGGGAGACCTACGAGCAGTACTTC. Protein sequence: CASSLGGETYEQYF.

The V and J genes are TRBV2 and TRBJ1-1; D gene uncertain. Germline loops: CDR1 SNHLY, CDR2 FYNNEI. With 2 bases removed from V and 3 bases from J, the gap between germline ends came to 4 bases. The length of the CDR3 is 12 residues. The CDR3 DNA reads as TGTGCCAGCAGTGAAAAGGACACTGAAGCTTTCTTT. Translating it yields CASSEKDTEAFF.

The chain couples TRBV4-2 to TRBJ1-4, with 9 bases aligning to TRBD1. The CDR3 runs to 14 residues. V shed 6 bases and J 6 bases; nucleotides not matched to a gene: 5. Looked up from germline, CDR1 is LGHNA and CDR2 is YNFKEQ. CDR3 sequence (DNA): TGTGCCAGCAGAGTCGACAGGGGGGATGAAAAACTGTTTTTT. The encoded protein is CASRVDRGDEKLFF.

The chain recombines TRBV11-2 with TRBJ1-2; possibly TRBD1 for D (5 bases). Trimming took off 0 bases at V and 3 bases at J, with 11 bases between the two ends. Germline V gene data show CDR1 as SGHAT and CDR2 as FQNNGV. This CDR3 region has 15 residues. The CDR3 protein is CASSLEGQGYYGYTF. In nucleotides, the CDR3 is TGTGCCAGCAGCTTAGAGGGTCAGGGATACTATGGCTACACCTTC. Variable domain in full (rest from reference TRBV11-2 and TRBJ1-2): EAGVAQSPRYKIIEKRQSVAFWCNPISGHATLYWYQQILGQGPKLLIQFQNNGVVDDSQLPKDRFSAERLKGVDSTLKIQPAKLEDSAVYLCASSLEGQGYYGYTFGSGTRLTVV.

V gene TRBV6-1 combines with J gene TRBJ2-7, with 12 positions matching TRBD2. V lost 8 bases and J lost 2; bases outside the gene matches: 10. The CDR3 has 16 amino acids. Germline values: CDR1 MNHNS, CDR2 SASEGT. The CDR3 DNA follows: TGTGCCAGCGGTGGGCCTCTAGCGGGAGGGCCCTACGAGCAGTACTTC. It yields the protein CASGGPLAGGPYEQYF.

J is TRBJ1-6 and V is TRBV6-6, with a tentative D call TRBD1 (6 bases). There are 13 residues in the CDR3. Per the germline V gene, CDR1 is MNHNY and CDR2 is SVGAGI (reference sequence). V was clipped by 5 bases and J by 10 bases, with 12 bases between them. The chain's CDR3 is CASSTRGGSPLHF. The CDR3 DNA reads as TGTGCCAGCAGTACTCGGGGGGGCTCACCCCTCCACTTT.

The chain links TRBV7-2 to TRBJ1-1; D gene uncertain. The CDR3 extends over 15 amino acids. V was cut by 0 bases and J by 0 bases, with 8 bases left in between. In germline, CDR1 is SGHTA, CDR2 FQGNSA. CDR3 sequence reads: CASSLAVVLNTEAFF. DNA of the CDR3: TGTGCCAGCAGCTTAGCGGTGGTTTTGAACACTGAAGCTTTCTTT.

This chain uses TRBV6-5 with TRBJ2-7, with D perhaps matching TRBD1 (5 bases). This CDR3 comprises 14 residues. In germline, CDR1 is MNHEY, CDR2 SVGAGI. Between the trimmed V and J ends, which lost 10 bases and 2 bases, there was a span of 18 bases. The CDR3 is CATADSRWPYEQYF. The CDR3 region has the DNA TGTGCCACAGCCGACAGCCGCTGGCCCTACGAGCAGTACTTC.

The DNA for the CDR3 is TGTGCCAGCAGTTTATTAGGGAGAAGTTACGAGCAGTACTTC. Its translation is CASSLLGRSYEQYF. The V call is TRBV27, the J call TRBJ2-7; possible D gene TRBD2, 5 bases. Germline V gene sequence: CDR1 MNHEY, CDR2 SMNVEV (reference sequence). This CDR3 region has 14 residues. The V and J ends lost 1 base and 4 bases respectively, with 11 bases between them.

This chain connects TRBV28 to TRBJ1-1; 7 nucleotides line up with TRBD1. Germline CDR1 reads MDHEN; CDR2 reads SYDVKM. This CDR3 spans 17 amino acids. The junction had 13 bases not matched to a gene; V was cut back by 5 bases and J by 1 base. This CDR3 reads CASSPLNQAGGNTEAFF. The CDR3 bases are TGTGCCAGCAGTCCGCTAAATCAAGCAGGGGGGAACACTGAAGCTTTCTTT. Based on the CDR3 plus reference TRBV28 and TRBJ1-1, the full variable domain is DVKVTQSSRYLVKRTGEKVFLECVQDMDHENMFWYRQDPGLGLRLIYFSYDVKMKEKGDIPEGYSVSREKKERFSLILESASTNQTSMYLCASSPLNQAGGNTEAFFGQGTRLTVV.

This clone was seen a handful of times. This sequence joins TRBV11-2 and TRBJ2-5, with TRBD2 identical over 8 bases. CDR1 and CDR2 from the germline V gene are SGHAT and FQNNGV. The CDR3 runs to 16 residues. V trimming: 2 bases; J trimming: 3 bases; junction bases outside the gene matches: 8. CDR3 in amino acids: CASSLFPAGVEETQYF. CDR3 coding DNA: TGTGCCAGCAGCTTATTTCCAGCGGGAGTTGAAGAGACCCAGTACTTC.

The chain combines TRBV6-5 with TRBJ2-1, with D possibly being TRBD2 (6 bases). Trimming removed 6 bases at V and 8 bases at J, with 20 bases between. CDR3 length: 15 residues. In germline, CDR1 is MNHEY, CDR2 SVGAGI. CDR3 loop: CASSIGVGGEDEQFF. CDR3 coding DNA: TGTGCCAGCAGCATCGGTGTGGGGGGAGAGGATGAGCAGTTCTTC.